The clone carrying this T cell receptor beta chain has a handful of counts. TCRdb recomputed calls from the 5' RACE reads with MiXCR, one row per CDR3 protein. The table includes hundreds of thousands of distinct CDR3 sequences, about 18% detected once. CDR1 and CDR2 from the germline V gene are SQVTM and ANQGSEA. V was clipped by 3 bases and J by 3 bases; unmatched bases: 11. This CDR3 contains 16 residues. The sample belongs to a study of identical twins. Healthy Caucasians alone served as donors. This same sample was also part of a study on T cells expressing NK-cell markers.

Sequencing used PBMCs. The chain has TRBV29-1 and TRBJ2-1; 7 nucleotides match TRBD1. This TCR derives from a woman aged 18 to 35 in good health. This CDR3 is CSVDDGWTGLYNEQFF. The CDR3 nucleotides read TGCAGCGTTGATGATGGATGGACAGGCCTCTACAATGAGCAGTTCTTC.